The text below deals with one T cell receptor (beta chain). The data belong to a study of blood T cell repertoires in COVID-19. Study-level information: COVID-19 samples from acute and convalescent phases originated in the United States, Italy and Spain. Sources were T cells, B-cell-depleted T cells, or PBMCs; the material itself was cDNA or gDNA.

The authors' processing: Estimated nucleated cell counts came from reference gene primer amplification. Sequenced by immunoSEQ multiplex PCR; TCRdb stores in-frame clones only, minus some. V, J and clone size are taken as reported in that table, and D and trimming were inferred from the DNA itself. The sample shows approximately 230,000 clones, roughly 85% of them seen only once. The specimen sequenced was peripheral blood. This TCR derives from a man younger than 45 who had recovered from COVID-19.

CDR3 protein: CASGFSGGYNEQFF. Written as DNA, the CDR3 is TGTGCTAGTGGTTTTAGCGGGGGGTACAATGAGCAGTTCTTC. The chain is built from TRBV12-5 and TRBJ2-1; 10 nucleotides align to TRBD2. Trimming took 3 bases from V and 4 from J; bases not matched to a gene: 0. From germline, CDR1 is LGHNT and CDR2 FRNRAP. There are 14 residues in the CDR3.